These T cell receptor beta chains were read from a single sample in a study of blood T cell repertoires in COVID-19. Assay used: immunoSEQ multiplex PCR; TCRdb lists only in-frame clones, some missing. Seen here are approximately 110,000 clones, around 80% observed once, and the top ten hold 20% to 25%. The sequenced sample was peripheral blood. All receptors come from a man between 70 and 80 years old with active or convalescent COVID-19. Each CDR3 is given with its conserved first and last residue. D genes are given only for firm matches. Size is omitted from some rows. Given values are once, few, many or a class for expanded clones.

V	size	D	J	CDR3	DNA
TRBV24-1	NA	TRBD1	TRBJ2-1	CATSDGQGSWDSYNEQFF	TGTGCCACCAGTGACGGACAGGGGTCCTGGGACTCCTACAATGAGCAGTTCTTC
TRBV12-3/TRBV12-4	NA	NA	TRBJ1-5	CASSSGLGQPQHF	TGTGCCAGCAGTTCGGGGTTGGGTCAGCCCCAGCATTTT
TRBV5-1	NA	TRBD1	TRBJ1-2	CASSPGGTGTGMAGYTF	TGCGCCAGCAGCCCTGGGGGGACCGGGACAGGGATGGCTGGCTACACCTTC
TRBV6-1	once	NA	TRBJ1-3	CASSEDTRGNTIYF	TGTGCCAGCAGTGAGGACACTCGAGGAAACACCATATATTTT
TRBV2	NA	TRBD1	TRBJ1-4	CASSERQGRREKLFF	TGTGCCAGCAGTGAGCGACAGGGCCGAAGAGAAAAACTGTTTTTT
TRBV6-1	NA	TRBD1	TRBJ1-2	CASSEGTGNGYTF	TGTGCCAGCAGTGAGGGGACAGGGAATGGCTACACCTTC
TRBV3-1/TRBV3-2	NA	NA	TRBJ1-2	CASSQDMGEYGYTF	TGTGCCAGCAGCCAAGATATGGGAGAGTATGGCTACACCTTC
TRBV6-5	few	NA	TRBJ1-6	CASSYLGRLNSPLHF	TGTGCCAGCAGTTACCTAGGCCGTTTGAATTCACCCCTCCACTTT
TRBV18	NA	NA	TRBJ1-1	CASSQMTGRSNTEAFF	TGTGCCAGCTCACAGATGACAGGACGAAGCAACACTGAAGCTTTCTTT
TRBV9	NA	TRBD1	TRBJ2-1	CASSTQAGQGRANEQFF	TGTGCCAGCAGCACTCAGGCGGGACAGGGGAGGGCCAATGAGCAGTTCTTC
TRBV7-9	NA	TRBD1	TRBJ2-2	CASSLVSQGDTGELFF	TGTGCCAGCAGCTTAGTATCCCAGGGGGACACCGGGGAGCTGTTTTTT
TRBV7-3	few	NA	TRBJ1-1	CASSLSKNTEAFF	TGTGCCAGCAGCTTATCCAAGAACACTGAAGCTTTCTTT
TRBV12-3/TRBV12-4	NA	NA	TRBJ2-2	CALSGNTGELFF	TGTGCCCTGTCGGGGAACACCGGGGAGCTGTTTTTT
TRBV28	few	TRBD1	TRBJ2-7	CASITGTGPYEQYF	TGTGCCAGCATAACCGGGACAGGGCCCTACGAGCAGTACTTC
TRBV6-5	NA	TRBD1	TRBJ1-4	CASSVQGIEEKLFF	TGTGCCAGCAGCGTACAGGGGATTGAGGAAAAACTGTTTTTT
TRBV11-2	NA	TRBD1	TRBJ1-2	CASSLGGRDRGFGYTF	TGTGCCAGCAGCTTAGGGGGGAGGGACAGGGGCTTTGGCTACACCTTC
TRBV6-5	NA	NA	TRBJ1-2	CASKKGRGYGGYTF	TGTGCCAGCAAGAAGGGGAGGGGCTATGGTGGCTACACCTTC
TRBV29-1	few	TRBD1	TRBJ1-1	CSVLPLGQGNTEAFF	TGCAGCGTTCTCCCTCTTGGACAGGGCAACACTGAAGCTTTCTTT
TRBV6-4	NA	TRBD1	TRBJ1-1	CASSLGTGGEAFF	TGTGCCAGCAGTCTCGGGACAGGGGGTGAAGCTTTCTTT
TRBV24-1	few	TRBD1	TRBJ1-2	CATSDPRTGDVGYTF	TGTGCCACCAGTGATCCTAGGACAGGGGATGTTGGCTACACCTTC
TRBV5-1	few	TRBD2	TRBJ2-5	CASSLGTSGLPSETQYF	TGCGCCAGCAGCTTAGGGACTAGCGGCCTACCGTCGGAGACCCAGTACTTC
TRBV11-2	NA	NA	TRBJ1-6	CASSLRRAALHF	TGTGCCAGCAGCTTAAGGAGGGCGGCCCTCCACTTT